This TCR beta chain originates from a study of T cell repertoires in cytomegalovirus infection. On the study more broadly: Signatures in public TCR beta sequences pointed to both CMV infection and matching HLA type.

The CDR3 length is 15 residues. V was cut by 7 bases and J by 2 bases, with 15 bases left in between. Germline loops: CDR1 SNHLY, CDR2 FYNNEI. This clonotype turned up a few times. Its antigen is unidentified. TCRdb independently ran MiXCR on the reads; one entry per CDR3 protein. The data contain about 530,000 distinct CDR3 sequences, 26% of them singletons. Study conclusions and caveats: Across the ex vivo response, the dominant clonotypes were HLA-C-restricted CMV-specific TCR beta clonotypes. Summed public TCR beta family frequency identified CMV carriers bearing the relevant HLA.

The chain couples TRBV2 to TRBJ1-5, with unresolved D. The receptor was derived from a human donor in good health (CMV status not recorded). Some clones in this sample may be carry-over from other donors' samples. Sequenced: PBMCs. The CDR3 sequence is CASIRQSTGNQPQHF. The DNA of the CDR3 is TGTGCCAGCATTCGGCAGTCTACTGGCAATCAGCCCCAGCATTTT.